This TCR beta chain is from a study of blood T cell repertoires in COVID-19. The overall study: COVID-19 samples, acute and convalescent, were from the United States, Italy and Spain. Sample material is recorded as cDNA or gDNA derived from T cells, B-cell-depleted T cells, or PBMCs.

Per the study methods: The assay estimated nucleated cells by amplifying reference gene primers. The data were produced by immunoSEQ multiplex PCR, yet TCRdb's version contains in-frame clones alone and is incomplete. V and J calls and clone size are copied from that table; D and trimming were computed from the DNA. The repertoire has around 80,000 clones, around 90% of them found once; the top ten carry about 9%. Sequenced: peripheral blood. The sequence came from a human donor in a cohort sampled during active COVID-19.

The CDR3 DNA reads TGTGCCAGCAGCTTAGCAGGGGGCGACGGAAACACCATATATTTT. Translating gives CASSLAGGDGNTIYF. The chain employs TRBV7-9 and TRBJ1-3; 7 bases align to TRBD1. Trimming cost V 0 bases and J 4 bases; bases outside gene matches: 3. Germline V gene sequence: CDR1 SEHNR, CDR2 FQNEAQ (reference sequence). The CDR3 is made up of 15 amino acids.